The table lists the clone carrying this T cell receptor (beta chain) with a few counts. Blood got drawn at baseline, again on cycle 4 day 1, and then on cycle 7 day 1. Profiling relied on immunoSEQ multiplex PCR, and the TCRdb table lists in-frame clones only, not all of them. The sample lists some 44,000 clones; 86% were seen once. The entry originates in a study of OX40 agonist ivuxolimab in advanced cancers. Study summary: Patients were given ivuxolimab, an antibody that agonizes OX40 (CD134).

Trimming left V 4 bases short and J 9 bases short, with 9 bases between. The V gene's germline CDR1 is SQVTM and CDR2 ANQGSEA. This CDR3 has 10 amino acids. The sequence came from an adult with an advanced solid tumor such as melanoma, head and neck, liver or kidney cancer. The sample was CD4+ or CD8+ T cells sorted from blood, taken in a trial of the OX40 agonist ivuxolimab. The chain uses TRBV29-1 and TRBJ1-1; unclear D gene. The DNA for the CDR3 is TGCAGCGTTGTCCCGACCCAAGCTTTCTTT. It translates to CSVVPTQAFF.